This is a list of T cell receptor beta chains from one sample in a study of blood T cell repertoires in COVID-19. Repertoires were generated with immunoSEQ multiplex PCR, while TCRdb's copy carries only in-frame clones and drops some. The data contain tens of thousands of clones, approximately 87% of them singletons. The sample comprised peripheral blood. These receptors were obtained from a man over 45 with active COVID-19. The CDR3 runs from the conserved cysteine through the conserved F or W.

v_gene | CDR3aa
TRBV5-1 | CASSLQGSSYNEQFF
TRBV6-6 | CASSYHRGSNQPQHF
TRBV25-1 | CASSGVGGETQYF
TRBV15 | CATSRDRGRAHEQYF
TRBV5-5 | CASSWGTGGMTDTQYF
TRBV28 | CASSFLAGTDTQYF
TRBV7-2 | CASSLQGIDGYTF
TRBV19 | CASRPGLAGDRDTQYF
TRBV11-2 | CASNDEVREQFF
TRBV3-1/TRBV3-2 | CASSQLQASGAFF
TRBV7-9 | CASSGGQGAYNEQFF
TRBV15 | CATSRPAAGANVLTF
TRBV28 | CASSPATPRSYGYTF
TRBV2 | CASSPPGQLVFWDGANVLTF
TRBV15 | CATSRGTGSGTDTQYF
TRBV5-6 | CASSSLAGGDEQFF
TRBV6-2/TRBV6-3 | CASSSAGPEGTDTQYF
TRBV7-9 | CASSWAGPGELFF
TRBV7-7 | CASSLAPDRRDEQFF
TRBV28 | CASNDRYNEQFF
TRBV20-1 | CSASQGGQATDTQYF
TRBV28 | CASSPGQIYNEQFF
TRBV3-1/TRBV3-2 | CASSQGTGGSVYEQYF
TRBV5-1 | CASSTDLAGALNF
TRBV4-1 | CASSQGPARYEQYF
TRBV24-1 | CATSVGEGLWDTQYF
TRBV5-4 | CASSLGGGAGNEQFF
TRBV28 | CASSLLAFSGNNEQFF
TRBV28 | CASSFRKGARGNNSPLHF
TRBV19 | CASSRNRALGEQYF
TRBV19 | CASRRNRQGDLNTEAFF
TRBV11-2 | CASSTDPQERTREQYF
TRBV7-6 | CASSLGTGRNSPLHF
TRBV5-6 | CASSLLEGANTGELFF
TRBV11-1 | CASSRGGTPYEQYF
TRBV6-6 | CASSDRVGQPQHF
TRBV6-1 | CASSGSGSPVGFSRTQYF